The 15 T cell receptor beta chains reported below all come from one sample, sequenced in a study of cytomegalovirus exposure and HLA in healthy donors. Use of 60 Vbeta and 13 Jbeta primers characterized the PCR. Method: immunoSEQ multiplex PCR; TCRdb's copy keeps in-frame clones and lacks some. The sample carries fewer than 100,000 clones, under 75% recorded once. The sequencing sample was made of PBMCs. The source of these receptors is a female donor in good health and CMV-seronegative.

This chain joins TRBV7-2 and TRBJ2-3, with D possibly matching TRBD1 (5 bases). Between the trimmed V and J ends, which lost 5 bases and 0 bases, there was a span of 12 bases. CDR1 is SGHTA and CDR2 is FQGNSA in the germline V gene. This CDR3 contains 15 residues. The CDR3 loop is CASSGAATSTDTQYF. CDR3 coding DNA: TGTGCCAGCAGCGGGGCGGCAACTAGCACAGATACGCAGTATTTT.

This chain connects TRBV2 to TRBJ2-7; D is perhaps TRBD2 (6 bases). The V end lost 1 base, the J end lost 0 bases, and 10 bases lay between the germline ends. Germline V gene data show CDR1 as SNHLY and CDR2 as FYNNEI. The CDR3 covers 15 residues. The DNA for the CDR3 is TGTGCCAGCAGTGAAGGGGGACTGAGCTCCTACGAGCAGTACTTC. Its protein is CASSEGGLSSYEQYF.

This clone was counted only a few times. CDR3 coding DNA: TGCGCCAGCAGCTTAACGGCCGGGACACAGGGTGAGCAGTTCTTC. This translates into CASSLTAGTQGEQFF. This sequence joins TRBV5-1 and TRBJ2-1, with TRBD1 as a possible D gene (6 bases). The CDR3 runs to 15 residues. Germline CDR1 reads SGHRS; CDR2 reads YFSETQ. Deletions cut 2 bases from V and 9 bases from J, with 18 bases between.

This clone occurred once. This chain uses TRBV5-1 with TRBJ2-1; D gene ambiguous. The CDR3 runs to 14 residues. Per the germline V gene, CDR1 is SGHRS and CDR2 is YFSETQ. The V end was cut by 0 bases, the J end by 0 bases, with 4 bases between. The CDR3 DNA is TGCGCCAGCAGCTTGGGGGCCTCCTACAATGAGCAGTTCTTC. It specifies CASSLGASYNEQFF.

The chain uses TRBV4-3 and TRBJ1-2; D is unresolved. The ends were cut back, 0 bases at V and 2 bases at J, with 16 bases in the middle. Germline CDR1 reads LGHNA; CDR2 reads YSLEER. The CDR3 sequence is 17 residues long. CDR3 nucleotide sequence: TGCGCCAGCAGCCAAGATCGAGCTTTAGGGAGGAACTATGGCTACACCTTC. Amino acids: CASSQDRALGRNYGYTF.

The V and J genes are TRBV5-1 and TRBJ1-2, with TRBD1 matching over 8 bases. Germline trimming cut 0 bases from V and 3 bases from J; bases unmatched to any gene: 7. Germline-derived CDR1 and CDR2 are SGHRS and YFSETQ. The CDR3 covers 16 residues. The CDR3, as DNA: TGCGCCAGCAGCTTGGTTGGACAGGGTCTGGACTATGGCTACACCTTC. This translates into CASSLVGQGLDYGYTF.

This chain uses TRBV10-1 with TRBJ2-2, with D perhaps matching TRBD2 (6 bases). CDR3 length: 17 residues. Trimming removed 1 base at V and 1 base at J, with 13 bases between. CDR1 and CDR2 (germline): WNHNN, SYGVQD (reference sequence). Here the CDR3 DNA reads TGCGCCAGCAGTGAGTTTGGGGGGAGTAAGAACACCGGGGAGCTGTTTTTT. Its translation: CASSEFGGSKNTGELFF.

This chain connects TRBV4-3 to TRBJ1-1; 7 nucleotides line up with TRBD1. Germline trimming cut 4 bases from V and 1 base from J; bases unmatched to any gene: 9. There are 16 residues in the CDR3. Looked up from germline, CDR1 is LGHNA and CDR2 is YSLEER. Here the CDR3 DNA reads TGCGCCAGCAGCCCAAGTACCCGACAGGGGAACACTGAAGCTTTCTTT. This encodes CASSPSTRQGNTEAFF.

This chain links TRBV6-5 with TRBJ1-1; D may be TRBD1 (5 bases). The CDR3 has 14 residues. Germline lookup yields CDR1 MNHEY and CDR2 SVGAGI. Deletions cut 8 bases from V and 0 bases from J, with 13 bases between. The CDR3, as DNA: TGTGCCAGCCGCCAGGGTGGGATGAACACTGAAGCTTTCTTT. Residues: CASRQGGMNTEAFF.

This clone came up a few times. The CDR3 loop reads CASSPEGRRGYTF. As DNA, the CDR3 is TGTGCCAGCAGCCCCGAGGGTCGGCGGGGCTACACCTTC. The chain joins TRBV9 to TRBJ1-2; D unclear. CDR3 length equals 13 residues. V lost 4 bases, J lost 8 bases, and 15 bases lay in between. Germline CDR1 reads SGDLS; CDR2 reads YYNGEE.

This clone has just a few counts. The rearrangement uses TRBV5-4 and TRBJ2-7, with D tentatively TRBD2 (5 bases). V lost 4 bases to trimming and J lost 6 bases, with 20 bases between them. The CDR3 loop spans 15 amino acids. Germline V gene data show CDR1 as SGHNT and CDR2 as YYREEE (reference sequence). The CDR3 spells CASSLVTGVGGEQYF. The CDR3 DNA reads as TGTGCCAGCAGCCTAGTAACCGGGGTGGGTGGCGAGCAGTACTTC.

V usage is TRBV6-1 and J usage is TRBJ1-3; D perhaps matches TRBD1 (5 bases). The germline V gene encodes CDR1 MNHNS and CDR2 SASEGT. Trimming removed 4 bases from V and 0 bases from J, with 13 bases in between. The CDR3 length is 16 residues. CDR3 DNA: TGTGCCAGCAGTGTAAGGGGCTCAACCTCTGGAAACACCATATATTTT. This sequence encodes CASSVRGSTSGNTIYF.

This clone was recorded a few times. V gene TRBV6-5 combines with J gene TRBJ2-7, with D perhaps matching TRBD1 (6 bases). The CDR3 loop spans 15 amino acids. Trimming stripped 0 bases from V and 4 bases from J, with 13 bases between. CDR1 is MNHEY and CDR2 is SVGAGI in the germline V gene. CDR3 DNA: TGTGCCAGCAGTTACTCGTGGGACACCGTGTACGAGCAGTACTTC. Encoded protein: CASSYSWDTVYEQYF.

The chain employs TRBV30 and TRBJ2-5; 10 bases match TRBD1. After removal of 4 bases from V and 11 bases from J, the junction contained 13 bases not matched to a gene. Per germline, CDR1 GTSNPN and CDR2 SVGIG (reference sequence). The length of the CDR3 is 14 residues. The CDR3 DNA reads TGTGCCTGGACTCCGGGACAGGGGAGGAGGGAGCAGTACTTC. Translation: CAWTPGQGRREQYF. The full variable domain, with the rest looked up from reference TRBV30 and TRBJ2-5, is SQTIHQWPATLVQPVGSPLSLECTVEGTSNPNLYWYRQAAGRGLQLLFYSVGIGQISSEVPQNLSASRPQDRQFILSSKKLLLSDSGFYLCAWTPGQGRREQYFGPGTRLLVL.

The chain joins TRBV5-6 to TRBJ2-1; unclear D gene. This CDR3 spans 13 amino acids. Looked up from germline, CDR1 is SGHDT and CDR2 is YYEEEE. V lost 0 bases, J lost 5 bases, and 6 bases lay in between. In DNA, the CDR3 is TGTGCCAGCAGCTTGGGGCCAGACAATGAGCAGTTCTTC. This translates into CASSLGPDNEQFF.